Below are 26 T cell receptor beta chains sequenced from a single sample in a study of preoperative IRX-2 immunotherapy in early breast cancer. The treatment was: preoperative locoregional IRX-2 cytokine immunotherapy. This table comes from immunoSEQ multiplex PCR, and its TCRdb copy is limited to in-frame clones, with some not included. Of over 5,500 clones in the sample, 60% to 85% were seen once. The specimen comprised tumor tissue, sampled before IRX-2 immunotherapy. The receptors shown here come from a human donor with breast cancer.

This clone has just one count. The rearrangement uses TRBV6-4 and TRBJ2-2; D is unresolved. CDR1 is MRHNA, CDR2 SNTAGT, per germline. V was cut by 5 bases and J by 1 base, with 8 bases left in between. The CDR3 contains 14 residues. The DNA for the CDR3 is TGTGCCAGCAGTTACAGCATGAACACCGGGGAGCTGTTTTTT. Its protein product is CASSYSMNTGELFF.

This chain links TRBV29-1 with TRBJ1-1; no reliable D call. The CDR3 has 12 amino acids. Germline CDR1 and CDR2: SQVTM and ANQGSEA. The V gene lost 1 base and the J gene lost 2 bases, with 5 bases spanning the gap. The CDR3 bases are TGCAGCGTTGAAGGAGTAAACACTGAAGCTTTCTTT. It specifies CSVEGVNTEAFF.

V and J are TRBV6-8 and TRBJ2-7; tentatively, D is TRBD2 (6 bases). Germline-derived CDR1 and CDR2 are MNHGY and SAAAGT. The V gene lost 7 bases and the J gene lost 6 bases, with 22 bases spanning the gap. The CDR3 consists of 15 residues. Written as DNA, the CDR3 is TGTGCCAGCAACTTGCGGAGGGATCTCTCTTCCGAGCAGTACTTC. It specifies CASNLRRDLSSEQYF.

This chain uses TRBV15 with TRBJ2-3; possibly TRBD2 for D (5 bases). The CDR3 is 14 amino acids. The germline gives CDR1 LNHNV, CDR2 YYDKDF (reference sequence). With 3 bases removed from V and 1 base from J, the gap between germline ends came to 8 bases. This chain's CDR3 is CATSSWRGTDTQYF. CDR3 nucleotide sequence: TGTGCCACCAGCAGCTGGCGGGGCACAGATACGCAGTATTTT.

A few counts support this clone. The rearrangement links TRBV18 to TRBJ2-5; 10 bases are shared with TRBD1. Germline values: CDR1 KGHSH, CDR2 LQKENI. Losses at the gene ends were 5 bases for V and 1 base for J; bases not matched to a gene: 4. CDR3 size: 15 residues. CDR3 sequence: CASSLTGGGQETQYF. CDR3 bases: TGTGCCAGCTCATTGACAGGGGGCGGCCAAGAGACCCAGTACTTC.

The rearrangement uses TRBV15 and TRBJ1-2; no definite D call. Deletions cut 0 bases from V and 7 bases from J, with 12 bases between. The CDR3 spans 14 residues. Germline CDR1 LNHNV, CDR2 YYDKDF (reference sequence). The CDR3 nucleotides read TGTGCCACCAGCAGAGAGGTTGGCAGTGGTGGCTACACCTTC. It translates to CATSREVGSGGYTF.

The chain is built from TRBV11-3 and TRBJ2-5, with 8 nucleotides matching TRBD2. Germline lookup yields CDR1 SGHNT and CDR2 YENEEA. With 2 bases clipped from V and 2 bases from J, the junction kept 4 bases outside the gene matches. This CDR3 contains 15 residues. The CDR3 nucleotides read TGTGCCAGCAGCTTAATGGCGGGGGGACAAGAGACCCAGTACTTC. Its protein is CASSLMAGGQETQYF.

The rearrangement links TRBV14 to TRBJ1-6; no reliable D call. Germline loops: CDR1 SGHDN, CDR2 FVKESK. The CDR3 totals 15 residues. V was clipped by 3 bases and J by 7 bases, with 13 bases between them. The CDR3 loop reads CASSQAGFRNSPLHF. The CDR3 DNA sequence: TGTGCCAGCAGCCAGGCGGGGTTCAGAAATTCACCCCTCCACTTT. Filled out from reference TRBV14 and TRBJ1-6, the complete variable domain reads EAGVTQFPSHSVIEKGQTVTLRCDPISGHDNLYWYRRVMGKEIKFLLHFVKESKQDESGMPNNRFLAERTGGTYSTLKVQPAELEDSGVYFCASSQAGFRNSPLHFGNGTRLTVT.

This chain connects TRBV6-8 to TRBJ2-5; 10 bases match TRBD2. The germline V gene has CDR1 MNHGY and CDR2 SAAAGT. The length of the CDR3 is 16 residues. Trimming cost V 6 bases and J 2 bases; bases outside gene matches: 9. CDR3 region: CASREASGGRQETQYF. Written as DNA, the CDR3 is TGTGCCAGCAGGGAGGCTAGCGGGGGCCGGCAAGAGACCCAGTACTTC.

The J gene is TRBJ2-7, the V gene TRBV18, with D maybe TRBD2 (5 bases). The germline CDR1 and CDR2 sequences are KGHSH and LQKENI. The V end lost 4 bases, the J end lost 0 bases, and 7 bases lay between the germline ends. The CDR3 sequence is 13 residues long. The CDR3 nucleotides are TGTGCCAGCTCACGAGGAGGCTCCTACGAGCAGTACTTC. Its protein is CASSRGGSYEQYF.

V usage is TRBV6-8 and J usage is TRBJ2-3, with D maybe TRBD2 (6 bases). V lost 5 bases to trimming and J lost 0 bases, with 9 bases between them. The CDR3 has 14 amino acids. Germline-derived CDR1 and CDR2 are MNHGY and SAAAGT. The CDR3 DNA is TGTGCCAGCAGTATCCTAGCGAGCACAGATACGCAGTATTTT. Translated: CASSILASTDTQYF.

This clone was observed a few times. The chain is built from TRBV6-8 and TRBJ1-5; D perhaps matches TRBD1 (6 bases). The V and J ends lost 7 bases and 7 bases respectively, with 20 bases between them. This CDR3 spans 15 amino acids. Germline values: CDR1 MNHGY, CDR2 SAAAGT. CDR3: CASTDGDSGGQPQHF. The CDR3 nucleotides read TGTGCCAGCACCGACGGCGACAGTGGGGGCCAGCCCCAGCATTTT.

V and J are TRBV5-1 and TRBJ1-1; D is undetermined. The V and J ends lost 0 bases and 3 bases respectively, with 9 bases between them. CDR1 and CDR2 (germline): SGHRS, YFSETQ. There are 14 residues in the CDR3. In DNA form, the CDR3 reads TGCGCCAGCAGCTTGGTATTCGGGGACACTGAAGCTTTCTTT. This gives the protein CASSLVFGDTEAFF.

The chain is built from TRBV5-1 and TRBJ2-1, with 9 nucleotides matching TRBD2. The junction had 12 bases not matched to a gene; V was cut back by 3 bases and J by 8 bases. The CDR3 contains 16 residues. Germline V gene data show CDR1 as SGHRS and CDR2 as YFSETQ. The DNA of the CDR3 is TGCGCCAGCAGCTACAGCGGGGGGCGAAATCGCCATGAGCAGTTCTTC. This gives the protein CASSYSGGRNRHEQFF.

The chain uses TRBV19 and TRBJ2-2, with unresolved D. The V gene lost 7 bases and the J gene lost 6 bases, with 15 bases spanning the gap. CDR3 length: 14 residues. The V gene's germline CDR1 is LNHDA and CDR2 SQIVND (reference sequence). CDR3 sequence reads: CASKVSPPSGELFF. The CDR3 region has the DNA TGTGCCAGTAAAGTATCACCCCCTTCCGGGGAGCTGTTTTTT.

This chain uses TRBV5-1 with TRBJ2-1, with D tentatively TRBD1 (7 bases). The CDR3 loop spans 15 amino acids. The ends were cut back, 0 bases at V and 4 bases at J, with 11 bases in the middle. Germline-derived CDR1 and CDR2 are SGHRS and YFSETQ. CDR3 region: CASSLAGGLYNEQFF. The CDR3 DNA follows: TGCGCCAGCAGCTTGGCAGGGGGGTTGTACAATGAGCAGTTCTTC.

CDR3 bases: TGTGCCAGTAGTCCCCACGGCGGCGCTGAAGCTTTCTTT. Translating gives CASSPHGGAEAFF. This chain connects TRBV19 to TRBJ1-1; D remains unclear. Per the germline V gene, CDR1 is LNHDA and CDR2 is SQIVND (reference sequence). Trimming left V 5 bases short and J 6 bases short, with 13 bases between. The CDR3 covers 13 residues.

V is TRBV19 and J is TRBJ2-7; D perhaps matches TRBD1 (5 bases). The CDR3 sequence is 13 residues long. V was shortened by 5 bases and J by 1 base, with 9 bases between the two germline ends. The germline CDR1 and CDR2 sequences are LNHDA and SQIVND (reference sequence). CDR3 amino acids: CASSRAGSYEQYF. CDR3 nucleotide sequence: TGTGCCAGTAGTCGAGCAGGGTCCTACGAGCAGTACTTC.

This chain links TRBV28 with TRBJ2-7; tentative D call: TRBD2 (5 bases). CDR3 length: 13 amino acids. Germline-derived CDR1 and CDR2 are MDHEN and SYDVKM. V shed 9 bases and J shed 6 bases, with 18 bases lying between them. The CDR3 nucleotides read TGTGCCAGTCGCCGGGTAGCTAGCCGCGAGCAGTACTTC. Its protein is CASRRVASREQYF.

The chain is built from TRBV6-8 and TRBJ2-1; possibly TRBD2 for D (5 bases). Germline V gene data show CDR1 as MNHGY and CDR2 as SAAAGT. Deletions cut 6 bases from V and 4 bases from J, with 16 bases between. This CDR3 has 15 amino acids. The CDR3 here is CASRTQGGGYNEQFF. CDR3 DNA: TGTGCCAGCAGGACCCAAGGCGGAGGTTACAATGAGCAGTTCTTC.

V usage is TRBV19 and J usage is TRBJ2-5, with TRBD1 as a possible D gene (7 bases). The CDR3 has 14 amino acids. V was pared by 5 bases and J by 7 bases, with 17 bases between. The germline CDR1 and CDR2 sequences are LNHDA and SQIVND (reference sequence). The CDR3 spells CASSAQGGVGTQYF. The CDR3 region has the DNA TGTGCCAGTAGTGCGCAGGGGGGTGTTGGGACCCAGTACTTC.

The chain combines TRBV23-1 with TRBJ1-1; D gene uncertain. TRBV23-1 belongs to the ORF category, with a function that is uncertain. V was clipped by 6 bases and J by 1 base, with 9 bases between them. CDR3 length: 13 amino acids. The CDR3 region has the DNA TGCGCCAGCAGCTTGGTAGGGAACACTGAAGCTTTCTTT. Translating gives CASSLVGNTEAFF.

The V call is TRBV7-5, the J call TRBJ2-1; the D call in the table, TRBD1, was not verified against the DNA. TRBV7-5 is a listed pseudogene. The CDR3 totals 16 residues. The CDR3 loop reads CASSAGGGMLGNEQFF. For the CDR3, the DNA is TGTGCCAGCAGCGCAGGGGGCGGAATGCTAGGGAATGAGCAGTTCTTC.

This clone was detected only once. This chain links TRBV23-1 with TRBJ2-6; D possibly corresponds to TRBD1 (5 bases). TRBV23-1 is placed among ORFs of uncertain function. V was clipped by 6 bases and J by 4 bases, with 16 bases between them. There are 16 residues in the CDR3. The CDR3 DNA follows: TGCGCCAGCAGCTTAAGTAGGGGCGCCGGGGCCAACGTCCTGACTTTC. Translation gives CASSLSRGAGANVLTF.

The CDR3 region is CASSLGLDNEQFF. The CDR3 nucleotides are TGTGCCAGCAGTTTAGGTCTGGACAATGAGCAGTTCTTC. The rearrangement uses TRBV28 and TRBJ2-1; D remains unclear. This CDR3 contains 13 residues. The V end lost 2 bases, the J end lost 5 bases, and 7 bases lay between the germline ends. Germline CDR1 is MDHEN and CDR2 is SYDVKM.

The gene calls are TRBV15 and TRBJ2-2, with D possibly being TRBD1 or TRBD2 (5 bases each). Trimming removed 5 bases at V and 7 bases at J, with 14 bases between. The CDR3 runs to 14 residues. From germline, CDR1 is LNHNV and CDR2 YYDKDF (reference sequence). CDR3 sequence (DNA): TGTGCCACCAGCGGGGGTGGCTTTTTCGGGGAGCTGTTTTTT. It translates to CATSGGGFFGELFF.